The sample holds a few counts of the clone carrying this TCR beta chain. Antigen: not known. Time point indicated: persistent/refractory GD, antithyroid drugs over 5 years with positive TRAb. From RNA extracted from PBMCs, the TCR library was made. With iRepertoire HTBI primers and Arm-PCR of CDR3 regions, TCR beta libraries were built. One entry per CDR3 protein, called by TCRdb with MiXCR from the multiplex PCR reads. The sample has a few hundred thousand distinct CDR3 sequences; about 20% are singletons. This sample is drawn from a study of regulatory T cells in long-lasting Graves disease. The wider study: With positive TSH receptor antibodies and over 5 years of antithyroid drugs, Graves' disease was considered persistent. Regarding the study as a whole: Tissue studied was limited to peripheral blood, excluding thyroid tissue. It was in persistent disease that TRBV28, TRBJ1-2 and TRBJ2-5 were favored.

Germline loops: CDR1 SGDLS, CDR2 YYNGEE. The CDR3 contains 15 residues. V was clipped by 5 bases and J by 2 bases, with 16 bases between them. The TCR comes from a female donor with Graves disease. This chain uses TRBV9 with TRBJ2-5; D ambiguous. Material: peripheral blood mononuclear cells (PBMCs), obtained when the disease was refractory, from a patient treated with antithyroid drugs. This CDR3 reads CASSAYSTRQETQYF. The CDR3 DNA is TGTGCCAGCAGTGCCTACTCGACAAGACAAGAGACCCAGTACTTC.